This TCR beta chain was recorded in a study of shared clonotypes between healthy human individuals. Study as a whole: A few men and a couple of women, aged 18 to 49, were donors. Points from the study as a whole: Clonotype sharing across four donors was observed for 4.5% to 6.5% of naive CD4 clonotypes.

This CDR3 is 11 amino acids long. Trimming shortened V by 6 bases and J by 5 bases, and 5 bases separated the two germline ends. Germline V gene sequence: CDR1 SGHVS, CDR2 FQNEAQ. The healthy adult donors were HIV-negative and reported no recent acute infections or vaccinations. Details on this clone: The antigen is unknown. Within the sample, other DNA sequences also encode this same CDR3.

Assay execution took place at the deep level. The protocol was immunoSEQ multiplex PCR, while the TCRdb copy is restricted to in-frame clones and leaves out a portion. The sample yields over 1.4 million clones, 96% seen once. The rearrangement links TRBV7-8 to TRBJ2-1; D is unresolved. The receptor comes from a man between 25 and 39 years old in good health. Material: naive CD4+ T cells sorted from blood. The subset denotes: CD45RA+ positively selected. CDR3 sequence reads: CASSLNNEQFF. DNA for the CDR3: TGTGCCAGCAGTCTCAACAATGAGCAGTTCTTC.